These 27 T cell receptor beta chains were sequenced from one sample in a study of T cell responses to AZD1222 COVID-19 vaccine. The assay was immunoSEQ multiplex PCR, and TCRdb's table has in-frame clones only and misses some. The data contain approximately 170,000 clones, 80% to 90% of them singletons. The sequencing used peripheral blood, collected on day 0 of AZD1222 vaccination. The receptors come from an adult in good health.

The CDR3 DNA is TGCGCCAGCAGCTTGGACAGGGGGTTAGGGATGAACACTGAAGCTTTCTTT. It translates to CASSLDRGLGMNTEAFF. This sequence joins TRBV5-1 and TRBJ1-1, with 8 bases fitting TRBD1. Trimming cost V 0 bases and J 0 bases; bases outside gene matches: 7. This CDR3 is built from 17 residues. In germline, CDR1 is SGHRS, CDR2 YFSETQ.

The V and J genes are TRBV11-2 and TRBJ1-1, with a possible D match to TRBD1 (5 bases). CDR3 length equals 14 residues. The V gene's germline CDR1 is SGHAT and CDR2 FQNNGV. The V gene lost 0 bases and the J gene lost 4 bases, with 9 bases spanning the gap. The CDR3 nucleotides read TGTGCCAGCAGCTTAGACCAGGGTAGCACTGAAGCTTTCTTT. Translating gives CASSLDQGSTEAFF.

This rearrangement joins TRBV10-3 to TRBJ1-5, with 8 positions matching TRBD1. V was clipped by 5 bases and J by 7 bases; unmatched bases: 7. There are 14 residues in the CDR3. The germline V gene encodes CDR1 ENHRY and CDR2 SYGVKD. CDR3: CAISTDRGRQPQHF. The DNA for the CDR3 is TGTGCCATCAGTACAGACAGGGGTCGCCAGCCCCAGCATTTT.

The CDR3 is CASSLGLSNYGYTF. The CDR3 bases are TGTGCCAGCAGCTTAGGGCTGAGTAACTATGGCTACACCTTC. The genes are TRBV7-2 and TRBJ1-2; D gene uncertain. The CDR3 totals 14 residues. V lost 1 base and J 1 base, leaving 7 bases between the germline ends. Per germline, CDR1 SGHTA and CDR2 FQGNSA.

The chain couples TRBV6-5 to TRBJ1-3, with D perhaps matching TRBD1 (5 bases). The CDR3 sequence is 16 residues long. Germline CDR1 is MNHEY and CDR2 is SVGAGI. Trimming took off 2 bases at V and 1 base at J, with 12 bases between the two ends. CDR3 region: CASSYGGGRSGNTIYF. CDR3 nucleotide sequence: TGTGCCAGCAGTTACGGGGGGGGGAGGTCTGGAAACACCATATATTTT.

V is TRBV7-9 and J is TRBJ1-1, with 11 bases fitting TRBD1. The CDR3 runs 16 residues. Germline CDR1 SEHNR, CDR2 FQNEAQ (reference sequence). V shed 6 bases and J 5 bases; nucleotides not matched to a gene: 11. The CDR3 DNA sequence: TGTGCCAGCAGTCCCAGGACAGGGGGCAAAATTACTGAAGCTTTCTTT. Translating it yields CASSPRTGGKITEAFF. Full variable domain (outside the CDR3, taken from reference TRBV7-9 and TRBJ1-1): DTGVSQNPRHKITKRGQNVTFRCDPISEHNRLYWYRQTLGQGPEFLTYFQNEAQLEKSRLLSDRFSAERPKGSFSTLEIQRTEQGDSAMYLCASSPRTGGKITEAFFGQGTRLTVV.

The chain is built from TRBV4-1 and TRBJ2-7; 8 bases are shared with TRBD2. V was pared by 2 bases and J by 6 bases, with 15 bases of the junction left unmatched. The CDR3 consists of 17 residues. Germline V gives CDR1 MGHRA, CDR2 YSYEKL. CDR3 region: CASSQFHSSQGLGEQYF. DNA of the CDR3: TGCGCCAGCAGCCAATTTCATTCGTCACAGGGACTAGGCGAGCAGTACTTC.

The chain joins TRBV30 to TRBJ1-6, with TRBD1 matching over 9 bases. The CDR3 totals 15 residues. The junction had 3 bases not matched to a gene; V was cut back by 3 bases and J by 3 bases. From germline, CDR1 is GTSNPN and CDR2 SVGIG (reference sequence). CDR3 amino acids: CAWSAGQGYNSPLHF. CDR3 DNA: TGTGCCTGGAGCGCGGGACAGGGCTATAATTCACCCCTCCACTTT.

The V and J genes are TRBV11-2 and TRBJ1-1; tentative D call: TRBD1 (5 bases). Trimming took off 1 base at V and 4 bases at J, with 13 bases between the two ends. This CDR3 spans 15 amino acids. Looked up from germline, CDR1 is SGHAT and CDR2 is FQNNGV. The CDR3 spells CASSLVGHEGTEAFF. In DNA, the CDR3 is TGTGCCAGCAGCTTAGTTGGACACGAGGGCACTGAAGCTTTCTTT.

The V gene is TRBV10-3, the J gene TRBJ2-7; 8 bases match TRBD2. Unmatched junction bases numbered 10, after V lost 3 bases and J lost 0 bases. The CDR3 is 17 residues long. The germline V gene has CDR1 ENHRY and CDR2 SYGVKD. The CDR3 sequence is CAISDPFRAGDSYEQYV. The CDR3 coding sequence is TGTGCCATCAGTGACCCCTTCCGAGCGGGGGACTCCTACGAGCAGTACGTC.

This clone was found a few times. The J gene is TRBJ2-3, the V gene TRBV3-1 (or the pseudogene TRBV3-2); TRBD1 or TRBD2 may be the D gene (6 bases each). The CDR3 has 13 residues. V lost 7 bases, J lost 1 base, and 9 bases lay in between. The germline V gene encodes CDR1 LGHDT and CDR2 YNNKEL (reference sequence). Here the CDR3 DNA reads TGTGCCAGCACCGGGGGCCGCACAGATACGCAGTATTTT. This translates into CASTGGRTDTQYF.

The chain links TRBV21-1 to TRBJ2-1; the table's TRBD2 call for D was not verified on the DNA. TRBV21-1 is an annotated pseudogene. This CDR3 is built from 20 residues. As DNA, the CDR3 is TGTGCCAGCAGCAAAGCTGGGACTAGCGGGGTCACTCGCGGGTATAATGAGCAGTTCTTC. Amino acid sequence: CASSKAGTSGVTRGYNEQFF.

J is TRBJ1-2 and V is TRBV6-5; possibly TRBD1 for D (6 bases). This CDR3 region has 14 residues. V lost 6 bases, J lost 4 bases, and 15 bases lay in between. Germline CDR1 reads MNHEY; CDR2 reads SVGAGI. DNA of the CDR3: TGTGCCAGCAGAAAAACAGGGTCCGGCTATGGCTACACCTTC. Amino acid sequence: CASRKTGSGYGYTF.

A few counts support this clone. The J gene is TRBJ2-7, the V gene TRBV12-3 or TRBV12-4; the match to TRBD1 covers 9 bases. V was clipped by 6 bases and J by 6 bases; unmatched bases: 3. CDR3 size: 12 residues. CDR3 residues: CASRGTGREQYF. The CDR3 DNA follows: TGTGCCAGCAGGGGGACAGGGCGCGAGCAGTACTTC.

The chain has TRBV7-9 and TRBJ1-2; 8 bases are a match to TRBD1. Looked up from germline, CDR1 is SEHNR and CDR2 is FQNEAQ (reference sequence). The CDR3 contains 16 residues. V gave up 1 base and J gave up 6 bases; unmatched junction bases: 10. CDR3 DNA: TGTGCCAGCAGCTTAGGGCGCCAGACAGGGGAGAATGGCTACACCTTC. It encodes CASSLGRQTGENGYTF.

The rearrangement uses TRBV6-2 or TRBV6-3 and TRBJ2-1, with a possible D match to TRBD2 (7 bases). The CDR3 is made up of 16 amino acids. Germline assignment: CDR1 MNHEY and CDR2 SVGEGT. With 0 bases removed from V and 5 bases from J, the gap between germline ends came to 14 bases. This CDR3 is CASSYSGGGPDNEQFF. CDR3 coding DNA: TGTGCCAGCAGTTACTCGGGGGGGGGCCCCGACAATGAGCAGTTCTTC.

For the CDR3, the DNA is TGCGCCAGCAGGGACAGGGGGAACACTGAAGCTTTCTTT. Amino acids: CASRDRGNTEAFF. The chain couples TRBV5-1 to TRBJ1-1, with 9 bases aligning to TRBD1. Per the germline V gene, CDR1 is SGHRS and CDR2 is YFSETQ. J was trimmed by 1 base and V by 5 bases; bases with no gene match: 0. CDR3 length: 13 residues.

J is TRBJ2-6 and V is TRBV7-9; D remains ambiguous. There are 15 residues in the CDR3. With 3 bases removed from V and 0 bases from J, the gap between germline ends came to 6 bases. Germline-derived CDR1 and CDR2 are SEHNR and FQNEAQ (reference sequence). CDR3 DNA sequence: TGTGCCAGCAGCTTGGTCCTCTCTGGGGCCAACGTCCTGACTTTC. It specifies CASSLVLSGANVLTF.

This sequence joins TRBV27 and TRBJ1-1; a weak D match, TRBD1 (6 bases). Per germline, CDR1 MNHEY and CDR2 SMNVEV (reference sequence). The V end was cut by 6 bases, the J end by 8 bases, with 16 bases between. This CDR3 comprises 13 residues. The CDR3 is CASSSGGTREAFF. The CDR3 DNA reads TGTGCCAGCAGCTCGGGGGGGACAAGAGAAGCTTTCTTT.

This clone has just one count. The chain uses TRBV10-3 and TRBJ1-5; TRBD1 aligns across 8 bases. This CDR3 region has 13 residues. Unmatched junction bases numbered 6, after V lost 10 bases and J lost 4 bases. Germline CDR1 reads ENHRY; CDR2 reads SYGVKD. CDR3 DNA sequence: TGTGCCACTGGACAGGGCGGGAATCAGCCCCAGCATTTT. This codes for CATGQGGNQPQHF.

The chain carries TRBV27 and TRBJ2-1; the match to TRBD2 covers 14 bases. The germline V gene has CDR1 MNHEY and CDR2 SMNVEV (reference sequence). Germline trimming cut 5 bases from V and 4 bases from J; bases unmatched to any gene: 4. The CDR3 is 16 amino acids. CDR3 coding DNA: TGTGCCAGCAGTCCGAGACTAGCGGGGGGGTACAATGAGCAGTTCTTC. This codes for CASSPRLAGGYNEQFF.

The V and J genes are TRBV2 and TRBJ2-3; 7 bases match TRBD1. Unmatched junction bases numbered 8, after V lost 8 bases and J lost 3 bases. This CDR3 is 14 amino acids long. Germline V gene sequence: CDR1 SNHLY, CDR2 FYNNEI. The CDR3 loop is CASGRQGLTDTQYF. The CDR3, as DNA: TGTGCCAGCGGGAGACAGGGTCTAACAGATACGCAGTATTTT.

This clone was seen once. The chain carries TRBV12-3 or TRBV12-4 and TRBJ2-1; D uncertain. This CDR3 contains 12 residues. V lost 2 bases, J lost 6 bases, and 5 bases lay in between. CDR3: CASSLTSNEQFF. Here the CDR3 DNA reads TGTGCCAGCAGTTTAACGTCCAATGAGCAGTTCTTC.

DNA of the CDR3: TGTGCCAGCAGCTTATGGGGGGAGCAATACAATGAGCAGTTCTTC. Translated, it gives CASSLWGEQYNEQFF. The gene calls are TRBV7-2 and TRBJ2-1, with a weak D call TRBD2 (6 bases). This CDR3 spans 15 amino acids. V lost 2 bases, J lost 4 bases, and 12 bases lay in between. Germline CDR1 reads SGHTA; CDR2 reads FQGNSA.

This sequence joins TRBV4-3 and TRBJ1-1, with D possibly matching TRBD1 (5 bases). Germline values: CDR1 LGHNA, CDR2 YSLEER. Trimming stripped 0 bases from V and 4 bases from J, with 9 bases between. The CDR3 is 14 residues long. The CDR3 sequence: CASSQDGGGTEAFF. For the CDR3, the DNA is TGCGCCAGCAGCCAAGACGGGGGGGGCACTGAAGCTTTCTTT.

The chain combines TRBV11-2 with TRBJ1-2, with D maybe TRBD1 (5 bases). This CDR3 is built from 13 residues. V was shortened by 6 bases and J by 4 bases, with 12 bases between the two germline ends. Germline loops: CDR1 SGHAT, CDR2 FQNNGV. The CDR3 bases are TGTGCCAGCAGGGAGCAGGGCCTCTATGGCTACACCTTC. It encodes CASREQGLYGYTF.

This chain uses TRBV6-5 with TRBJ1-4, with TRBD1 identical over 9 bases. The CDR3 contains 14 residues. V shed 5 bases, J shed 5 bases, and the junction held 3 bases outside the gene matches. Germline assignment: CDR1 MNHEY and CDR2 SVGAGI. In nucleotides, the CDR3 is TGTGCCAGCAGTACCGGGACAGGGAATGAAAAACTGTTTTTT. This sequence encodes CASSTGTGNEKLFF.